This T cell receptor (beta chain) originates from a study of T cell changes during pregnancy in multiple sclerosis. Assay used: immunoSEQ multiplex PCR; TCRdb lists only in-frame clones, some missing. The sample has tens of thousands of clones; approximately 92% are singletons. This TCR was sampled from a female donor in good health, enrolled as a control in a pregnancy study. Material: peripheral blood, obtained in the third trimester of pregnancy.

CDR3 sequence reads: CASSGDRVRNTEAFF. CDR3 in DNA: TGTGCCAGCAGCGGAGACAGGGTTCGGAACACTGAAGCTTTCTTT. The rearrangement joins TRBV5-4 to TRBJ1-1, with TRBD1 identical over 7 bases. Germline V gene lookup returns CDR1 SGHNT and CDR2 YYREEE (reference sequence). CDR3 length: 15 residues. Germline trimming cut 4 bases from V and 1 base from J; bases unmatched to any gene: 7.